The next 15 T cell receptor beta chains were all read from a single sample in a study of naive and memory T cell subsets. Amplification of ligated cDNA took four PCR rounds with SP2 and nested alpha and beta constant primers. MiXCR, run by TCRdb on the UMI-ligation and nested PCR reads, gives a single entry per CDR3 protein. This sample carries approximately 37,000 distinct CDR3 sequences, 11% of them seen once, and the ten largest clones take 3% to 5%. Treatment noted: skin biopsy from PPD injection site in Mantoux-positive individual. A UMI-containing oligonucleotide was joined by 3' ligation to the TCR cDNA template. Specimen: skin, collected from a tuberculin skin test site. These receptor sequences come from an adult in good health.

This clonotype was seen more than once but under ten times. The V and J genes are TRBV7-9 and TRBJ2-1; TRBD2 aligns across 8 bases. The CDR3 totals 14 residues. V trimming: 5 bases; J trimming: 14 bases; junction bases outside the gene matches: 14. The germline V gene encodes CDR1 SEHNR and CDR2 FQNEAQ (reference sequence). This chain's CDR3 is CASSALSTGTSKFF. The CDR3 DNA reads as TGTGCCAGCAGCGCTCTATCAACCGGGACTAGTAAGTTCTTC.

V is TRBV20-1 and J is TRBJ2-1, with a weak D call TRBD1 (5 bases). The ends were cut back, 2 bases at V and 0 bases at J, with 11 bases in the middle. This CDR3 has 15 residues. Germline V gives CDR1 DFQATT, CDR2 SNEGSKA (reference sequence). CDR3: CSARSQGFSYNEQFF. The DNA for the CDR3 is TGCAGTGCTAGATCCCAGGGTTTCTCCTACAATGAGCAGTTCTTC.

This clonotype was found many times. The genes are TRBV6-2 or TRBV6-3 and TRBJ1-2; 11 bases map to TRBD1. The germline CDR1 and CDR2 sequences are MNHEY and SVGEGT. V shed 4 bases, J shed 4 bases, and the junction held 2 bases outside the gene matches. The CDR3 loop spans 14 amino acids. CDR3: CASSWTGGFYGYTF. CDR3 bases: TGTGCCAGCAGTTGGACAGGGGGCTTCTATGGCTACACCTTC.

This clonotype was counted many times. The rearrangement links TRBV7-9 to TRBJ1-3, with D uncertain. Germline V gives CDR1 SEHNR, CDR2 FQNEAQ (reference sequence). Between the trimmed V and J ends, which lost 5 bases and 0 bases, there was a span of 17 bases. The CDR3 is made up of 17 amino acids. CDR3 region: CASSPVGGPVSGNTIYF. CDR3 sequence (DNA): TGTGCCAGCAGCCCCGTGGGAGGCCCTGTCTCTGGAAACACCATATATTTT.

This clonotype showed up many times. V gene TRBV20-1 combines with J gene TRBJ2-6; 7 bases align to TRBD2. The CDR3 is made up of 18 amino acids. CDR1 is DFQATT, CDR2 SNEGSKA, per germline (reference sequence). V lost 1 base to trimming and J lost 1 base; unmatched junction nucleotides: 10. The CDR3 protein is CSARVRAGEGSGANVLTF. In DNA, the CDR3 is TGCAGTGCTAGAGTTCGGGCGGGAGAGGGATCTGGGGCCAACGTCCTGACTTTC.

This clonotype came up a few times. The chain combines TRBV10-1 with TRBJ2-1; D gene ambiguous. V lost 5 bases, J lost 5 bases, and 16 bases lay in between. Per the germline V gene, CDR1 is WNHNN and CDR2 is SYGVQD (reference sequence). The CDR3 runs 15 residues. CDR3 DNA sequence: TGCGCCAGCAGTACCAGCGTAAACACCCACAATGAGCAGTTCTTC. It translates to CASSTSVNTHNEQFF.

The chain combines TRBV6-1 with TRBJ2-2; tentatively, D is TRBD1 or TRBD2 (6 bases each). V dropped 2 bases and J dropped 5 bases, with 12 bases sitting between them. Germline CDR1 is MNHNS and CDR2 is SASEGT. The CDR3 is 15 residues long. CDR3 protein: CASSENRGDTGELFF. The CDR3 DNA reads as TGTGCCAGCAGTGAAAATAGGGGGGATACCGGGGAGCTGTTTTTT.

This clonotype showed up many times. The chain carries TRBV20-1 and TRBJ2-1, with 7 bases aligning to TRBD1. The CDR3 is made up of 13 amino acids. J lost 4 bases, V lost 5 bases, and 5 bases had no gene match. CDR1 and CDR2 from the germline V gene are DFQATT and SNEGSKA (reference sequence). For the CDR3, the DNA is TGCAGTGCTCCTAAGGACAGGTACAATGAGCAGTTCTTC. Amino acids: CSAPKDRYNEQFF.

This clonotype was found many times. Mismatch with germline at one junction end may stem from a read error. The J gene is TRBJ2-1, the V gene TRBV27; D call uncertain. Germline V gene lookup returns CDR1 MNHEY and CDR2 SMNVEV (reference sequence). CDR3 length equals 16 residues. The CDR3 DNA follows: TGTGACAGCAGTTTGACCATAACCACCCACTACAATGAGCAGTTCTTC. It yields the protein CDSSLTITTHYNEQFF.

This clonotype was found many times. V and J are TRBV12-3 or TRBV12-4 and TRBJ2-3; D possibly uses TRBD1 or TRBD2 (6 bases each). V was trimmed by 3 bases and J by 0 bases, leaving 10 bases between them. There are 15 residues in the CDR3. CDR3 coding DNA: TGTGCCAGCAGTTTGGGGGGCCCTAGCACAGATACGCAGTATTTT. Its translation is CASSLGGPSTDTQYF.

This clonotype was seen a handful of times. The chain recombines TRBV21-1 with TRBJ2-7; the table calls TRBD2, which could not be checked here. TRBV21-1 is a listed pseudogene. This CDR3 has 15 residues. The CDR3 loop is CASSNLFGGFYEQYF. The DNA for the CDR3 is TGTGCCAGCAGCAATTTGTTCGGCGGGTTCTACGAGCAGTACTTC.

The sample holds many counts of this clonotype. The rearrangement uses TRBV11-3 and TRBJ2-7; tentatively, D is TRBD1 (6 bases). CDR3 length: 14 amino acids. In germline, CDR1 is SGHNT, CDR2 YENEEA. Between the trimmed V and J ends, which lost 5 bases and 5 bases, there was a span of 16 bases. CDR3 amino acids: CASSQTQGPHEQYF. The CDR3 nucleotides read TGTGCCAGCAGCCAAACACAGGGTCCCCACGAGCAGTACTTC.

This clonotype appeared many times. This chain uses TRBV12-3 or TRBV12-4 with TRBJ1-1; tentatively, D is TRBD1 (5 bases). The ends were cut back, 4 bases at V and 0 bases at J, with 18 bases in the middle. CDR3 length equals 17 residues. CDR3 loop: CASSSREGITMNTEAFF. In DNA, the CDR3 is TGTGCCAGCAGTTCCAGGGAAGGGATAACCATGAACACTGAAGCTTTCTTT.

This clonotype was seen a single time. This chain uses TRBV29-1 with TRBJ2-3; possibly TRBD2 for D (6 bases). The length of the CDR3 is 14 residues. Between the trimmed V and J ends, which lost 5 bases and 5 bases, there was a span of 17 bases. The germline gives CDR1 SQVTM, CDR2 ANQGSEA. The CDR3 coding sequence is TGCAGCGTTCAAATCCGGGGCGGGGAAGATACGCAGTATTTT. Translation: CSVQIRGGEDTQYF.

There are a few counts of this clonotype. V and J are TRBV3-1 and TRBJ2-3; 7 bases line up with TRBD1. CDR1 and CDR2 from the germline V gene are LGHDT and YNNKEL (reference sequence). The CDR3 consists of 17 residues. J was trimmed by 2 bases and V by 0 bases; bases with no gene match: 8. CDR3 in DNA: TGTGCCAGCAGCCAAGATCTTGCGAGGGGGCACACAGATACGCAGTATTTT. Its protein is CASSQDLARGHTDTQYF.